This TCR beta chain is drawn from a study of molecular identifiers for immune sequencing clone quantification. Whole-study results and caveats: Barcode sharing among identical TCR molecules could make large clones appear smaller.

Germline V gene data show CDR1 as MNHEY and CDR2 as SVGEGT. The CDR3 is 14 residues long. The V and J ends lost 1 base and 5 bases, in that order; junction bases with no gene match: 3. MiXCR, applied by TCRdb to the PCR reads, yields one record per CDR3 protein. The sample gives a few hundred thousand distinct CDR3 sequences, 24% of which show up once; roughly 0.7% is in the top ten. Remarks on this clonotype: Its antigen is not identified.

The chain links TRBV6-2 or TRBV6-3 to TRBJ2-3; TRBD2 matches 7 bases. The TCR originated in a human donor in good health. Some libraries in this study had Jurkat cell RNA spiked in. Sequenced material: naive CD8+ T cells from blood, with Jurkat cell RNA spiked in. Subset in this sample: FACS-sorted CD8+CD4-CCR7+CD45RA+ naive T cells. CDR3 sequence (DNA): TGTGCCAGCAGTTACTGGGGGGGACGAGATACGCAGTATTTT. It encodes CASSYWGGRDTQYF.